One and the same sample provided the 4 T cell receptor beta chains below, sequenced in a study of human T cells and chemical hapten exposure. From the RACE reads, TCRdb called clonotypes with MiXCR, one entry per CDR3 protein. The data hold approximately 350,000 distinct CDR3 sequences, with about 7% observed a single time. Time point noted: patch test 1, 2 weeks after DPC sensitization. Treatment here: therapeutic diphenylcyclopropenone sensitization with weekly scalp DPC. The sample here was whole blood, taken in connection with sensitization to the hapten diphenylcyclopropenone (DPC). These receptors were collected from a woman aged 18 to 35 with alopecia areata. Some clones in this sample may be carry-over from other donors' samples.

In the case of this clonotype: A far more abundant clone sits one base away, making this likely a read error. This sequence joins TRBV7-2 and TRBJ1-5, with D possibly matching TRBD1 (5 bases). The CDR3 is 15 residues long. Trimming took 2 bases from V and 1 from J, leaving 9 bases between them. Per germline, CDR1 SGHTA and CDR2 FQGNSA. DNA of the CDR3: TGTGCCAGCAGCTTAAACCAGGGAAGCAATCAGCCCCAGCATTTT. Its protein product is CASSLNQGSNQPQHF. The complete variable domain, with remaining parts taken from reference TRBV7-2 and TRBJ1-5, reads GAGVSQSPSNKVTEKGKDVELRCDPISGHTALYWYRQSLGQGLEFLIYFQGNSAPDKSGLPSDRFSAERTGGSVSTLTIQRTQQEDSAVYLCASSLNQGSNQPQHFGDGTRLSIL.

This clonotype occurred a few times. This chain's CDR3 is CASSLTYAEAFF. The CDR3, as DNA: TGTGCCAGCAGCTTGACGTACGCTGAAGCTTTCTTT. V gene TRBV7-9 combines with J gene TRBJ1-1; D is unresolved. Per the germline V gene, CDR1 is SEHNR and CDR2 is FQNEAQ (reference sequence). Trimming took off 3 bases at V and 6 bases at J, with 8 bases between the two ends. The CDR3 totals 12 residues. The variable domain in full, completed from reference TRBV7-9 and TRBJ1-1, reads DTGVSQNPRHKITKRGQNVTFRCDPISEHNRLYWYRQTLGQGPEFLTYFQNEAQLEKSRLLSDRFSAERPKGSFSTLEIQRTEQGDSAMYLCASSLTYAEAFFGQGTRLTVV.

The J gene is TRBJ1-1, the V gene TRBV3-1; 9 positions agree with TRBD1. The germline V gene has CDR1 LGHDT and CDR2 YNNKEL (reference sequence). Trimming removed 2 bases from V and 9 bases from J; junction bases left unmatched: 10. This CDR3 is built from 15 residues. CDR3 amino acids: CASSQLQGAGAKAFF. In nucleotides, the CDR3 is TGTGCCAGCAGCCAACTACAGGGGGCGGGTGCCAAAGCTTTCTTT.

This clonotype has a handful of counts. J is TRBJ2-3 and V is TRBV11-3, with D hard to call. This CDR3 contains 13 residues. V lost 5 bases, J lost 2 bases, and 8 bases lay in between. The germline V gene encodes CDR1 SGHNT and CDR2 YENEEA. The CDR3 nucleotides read TGTGCCAGCAGCGAAAGACCCACAGATACGCAGTATTTT. Amino acid sequence: CASSERPTDTQYF.